This is a list of T cell receptor beta chains from one sample in a study of neurological immune-mediated disorders. Each CDR3 protein gets one entry after TCRdb re-called the 5' RACE reads with MiXCR. The sample lists 55,000 to 70,000 distinct CDR3 sequences, about 3% occurring once. The sequenced material came from PBMCs. These receptors were obtained from a woman aged 50 to 65 with multiple sclerosis. CDR3s include the opening cysteine and the closing phenylalanine or tryptophan. Clone size is not always given. Where it is, it says once, few, many or a class for expanded clones.

many	17	TRBV15	TRBJ2-3	CATSRDGGRGRKDTQYF
many	15	TRBV20-1	TRBJ1-1	CSARDLAGGDTEAFF
many	16	TRBV5-1	TRBJ2-3	CASSLALAGPTDTQYF
many	14	TRBV6-6	TRBJ1-1	CASSPHDMNTEAFF
many	14	TRBV11-3	TRBJ1-3	CASSSRDSTNTIYF
-	14	TRBV6-1	TRBJ1-2	CASSPLGQHYGYTF
many	17	TRBV6-6	TRBJ2-7	CASSYGYRTGYFYEQYF
many	13	TRBV5-1	TRBJ2-4	CASSLGHQNIQYF
-	17	TRBV7-2	TRBJ2-2	CASSLGTSGIRVGELFF
many	15	TRBV5-1	TRBJ1-1	CASSPDLTGNTEAFF
many	16	TRBV7-3	TRBJ2-1	CASSPGGQGSSLEQFF
many	14	TRBV9	TRBJ1-3	CASSTGLSGNTIYF
many	14	TRBV27	TRBJ2-1	CASSEADWAREQFF
many	15	TRBV5-1	TRBJ2-5	CASRPGTPDGETQYF
many	17	TRBV12-3/TRBV12-4	TRBJ1-3	CASSPRPGGLGGNTIYF
many	15	TRBV6-6	TRBJ2-1	CASSDRLAAYNEQFF
many	12	TRBV20-1	TRBJ1-5	CSASEGRQPQHF
many	13	TRBV15	TRBJ1-2	CATSRGQNYGYTF
many	13	TRBV5-1	TRBJ2-5	CASSLGTPGAQYF
-	13	TRBV11-3	TRBJ2-2	CASSRTGSGELFF
-	11	TRBV20-1	TRBJ1-1	CSASRATEAFF
many	13	TRBV7-2	TRBJ2-2	CASSGTRTGELFF
many	13	TRBV20-1	TRBJ1-1	CSARGQGVTEAFF
many	16	TRBV4-1	TRBJ2-1	CASRQQASGGLNEQFF
many	16	TRBV3-1	TRBJ1-4	CASSQDRTVHNEKLFF
many	14	TRBV7-2	TRBJ2-7	CASSLRQGGYEQYF
many	16	TRBV29-1	TRBJ2-7	CSVEESWREGPYEQYF
many	13	TRBV7-9	TRBJ1-2	CASSLEDGYGYTF
once	13	TRBV7-6	TRBJ2-1	CASSRGVRNEQFF
many	15	TRBV20-1	TRBJ1-5	CSAGSDLTRNQPQHF
many	15	TRBV6-5	TRBJ2-1	CASTRSGSSYNEQFF
many	14	TRBV7-2	TRBJ1-2	CASSSRGVTSGYTF
many	12	TRBV20-1	TRBJ1-2	CSALGRDYGYTF
many	16	TRBV10-3	TRBJ2-7	CAISGRAETSNYEQYF
many	18	TRBV5-1	TRBJ2-1	CASSLEIYMRSSYNEQFF
many	12	TRBV28	TRBJ1-1	CASSFLTTEAFF
many	14	TRBV21-1	TRBJ1-5	CASSNLGPPGPQHF
many	14	TRBV5-1	TRBJ2-3	CASRWSGGTDTQYF
many	16	TRBV7-9	TRBJ2-3	CASSRSGKIGTDTQYF
many	14	TRBV6-5	TRBJ2-1	CASSYGFPGVEQFF
many	16	TRBV7-3	TRBJ2-3	CASSPTSGRATDTQYF
few	14	TRBV24-1	TRBJ2-3	CATSDFSRTDTQYF
many	16	TRBV29-1	TRBJ2-7	CSAGGLAGGPPFEQYF
many	12	TRBV20-1	TRBJ2-3	CSASGVTDTQYF
many	14	TRBV20-1	TRBJ1-2	CSAKPTGGKGGYTF